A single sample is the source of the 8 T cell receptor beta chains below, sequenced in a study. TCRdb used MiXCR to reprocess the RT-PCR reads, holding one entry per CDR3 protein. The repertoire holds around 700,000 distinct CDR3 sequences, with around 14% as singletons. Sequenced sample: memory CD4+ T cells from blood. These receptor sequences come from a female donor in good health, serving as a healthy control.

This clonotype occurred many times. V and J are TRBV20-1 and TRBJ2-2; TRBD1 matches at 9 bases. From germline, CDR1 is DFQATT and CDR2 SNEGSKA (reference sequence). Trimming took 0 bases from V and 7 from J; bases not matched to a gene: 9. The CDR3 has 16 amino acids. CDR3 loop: CSARDIRDRDHGELFF. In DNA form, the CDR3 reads TGCAGTGCTAGAGACATCCGGGACAGGGACCACGGGGAGCTGTTTTTT.

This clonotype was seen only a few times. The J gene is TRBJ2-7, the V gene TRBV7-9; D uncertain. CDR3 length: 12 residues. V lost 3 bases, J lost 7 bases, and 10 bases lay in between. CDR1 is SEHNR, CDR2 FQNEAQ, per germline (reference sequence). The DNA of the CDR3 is TGTGCCAGCAGCTTCCGCCCTGGTGAGCAGTACTTC. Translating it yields CASSFRPGEQYF.

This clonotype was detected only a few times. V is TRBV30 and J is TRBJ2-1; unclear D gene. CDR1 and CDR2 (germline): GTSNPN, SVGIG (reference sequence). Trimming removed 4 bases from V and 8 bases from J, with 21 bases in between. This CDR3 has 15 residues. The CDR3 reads CAWTPGLGYLHEQFF. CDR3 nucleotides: TGTGCCTGGACCCCCGGTCTGGGCTATCTTCATGAGCAGTTCTTC.

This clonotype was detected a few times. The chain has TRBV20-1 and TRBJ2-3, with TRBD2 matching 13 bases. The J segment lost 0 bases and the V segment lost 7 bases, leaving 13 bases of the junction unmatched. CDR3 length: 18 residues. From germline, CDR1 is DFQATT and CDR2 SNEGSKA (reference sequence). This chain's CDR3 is CSDTLAGGLGSSTDTQYF. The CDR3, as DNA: TGCAGTGACACACTAGCGGGAGGGCTGGGCTCTAGCACAGATACGCAGTATTTT.

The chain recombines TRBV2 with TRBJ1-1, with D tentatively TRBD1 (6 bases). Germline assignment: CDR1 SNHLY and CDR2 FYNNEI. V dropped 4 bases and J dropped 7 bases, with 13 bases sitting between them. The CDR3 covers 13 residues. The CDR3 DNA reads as TGTGCCAGCAGTGTAATAGGGGGATTTGAAGCTTTCTTT. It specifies CASSVIGGFEAFF.

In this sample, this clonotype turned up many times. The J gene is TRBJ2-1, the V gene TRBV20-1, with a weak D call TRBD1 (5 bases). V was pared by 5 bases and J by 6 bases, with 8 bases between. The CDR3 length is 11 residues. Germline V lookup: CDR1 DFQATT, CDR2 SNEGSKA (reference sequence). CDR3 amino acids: CSAARGNEQFF. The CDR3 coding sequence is TGCAGTGCTGCTAGGGGCAATGAGCAGTTCTTC.

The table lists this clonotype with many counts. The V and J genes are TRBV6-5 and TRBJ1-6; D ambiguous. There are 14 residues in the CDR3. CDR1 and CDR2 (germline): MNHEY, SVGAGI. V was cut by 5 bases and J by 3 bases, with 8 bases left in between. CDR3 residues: CASSARRYNSPLHF. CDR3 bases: TGTGCCAGCAGTGCACGACGCTATAATTCACCCCTCCACTTT.

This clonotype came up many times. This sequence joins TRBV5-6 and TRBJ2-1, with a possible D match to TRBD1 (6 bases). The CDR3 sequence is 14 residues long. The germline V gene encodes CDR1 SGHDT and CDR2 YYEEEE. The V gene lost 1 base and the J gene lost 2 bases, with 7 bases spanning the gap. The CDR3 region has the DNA TGTGCCAGCAGCTTGACAGGGACCTACAATGAGCAGTTCTTC. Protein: CASSLTGTYNEQFF.